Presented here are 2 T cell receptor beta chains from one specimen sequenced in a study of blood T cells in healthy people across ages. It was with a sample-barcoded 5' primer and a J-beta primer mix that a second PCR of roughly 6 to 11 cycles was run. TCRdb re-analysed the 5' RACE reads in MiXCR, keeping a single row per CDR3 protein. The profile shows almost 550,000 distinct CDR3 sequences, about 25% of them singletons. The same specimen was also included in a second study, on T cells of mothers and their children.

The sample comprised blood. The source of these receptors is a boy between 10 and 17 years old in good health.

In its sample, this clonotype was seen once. CDR3 nucleotide sequence: TGTGCCAGGATGTTGACAGAGATCAATCAGCCCCAGCATTTT. Translating it yields CARMLTEINQPQHF. V usage is TRBV27 and J usage is TRBJ1-5; D is possibly TRBD1 (5 bases). With 9 bases removed from V and 3 bases from J, the gap between germline ends came to 15 bases. From germline, CDR1 is MNHEY and CDR2 SMNVEV (reference sequence). CDR3 length: 14 residues.

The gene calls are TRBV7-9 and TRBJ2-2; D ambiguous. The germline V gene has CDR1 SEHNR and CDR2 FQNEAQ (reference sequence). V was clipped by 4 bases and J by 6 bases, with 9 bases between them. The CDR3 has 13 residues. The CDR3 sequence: CASSSDPPGELFF. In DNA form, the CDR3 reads TGTGCCAGCAGCTCCGACCCCCCCGGGGAGCTGTTTTTT.